What follows are 23 T cell receptor beta chains derived from one specimen sequenced in a study of neurological immune-mediated disorders. Time point denoted: longitudinal time-point 1 (baseline). TCRdb re-derived calls from the 5' RACE reads in MiXCR, one entry per CDR3 protein. The top ten clones hold about 6.3% of a sample with tens of thousands of distinct CDR3 sequences, about 10% of them seen once. The sequenced sample was PBMCs. These TCRs come from a male donor with HTLV-1-associated myelopathy (HAM/TSP).

This clonotype appeared many times. The chain joins TRBV11-3 to TRBJ2-5; TRBD1 matches at 8 bases. Germline V gene lookup returns CDR1 SGHNT and CDR2 YENEEA. V was clipped by 4 bases and J by 5 bases; unmatched bases: 9. The CDR3 covers 15 residues. CDR3 coding DNA: TGTGCCAGCAGCTCCGGACAGGGCCGTGGGGAGACCCAGTACTTC. It is translated as CASSSGQGRGETQYF.

This clonotype showed up many times. The CDR3 DNA reads TGCAGTGCTAGAGCTCGGGACTCCCCTGGCAAAAACATTCAGTACTTC. Encoded protein: CSARARDSPGKNIQYF. The chain recombines TRBV20-1 with TRBJ2-4; D possibly corresponds to TRBD2 (6 bases). Germline CDR1 is DFQATT and CDR2 is SNEGSKA (reference sequence). The ends were cut back, 1 base at V and 3 bases at J, with 16 bases in the middle. The CDR3 sequence is 16 residues long.

This clonotype was seen ten or more times. The chain joins TRBV29-1 to TRBJ2-7, with D possibly being TRBD1 (6 bases). V lost 4 bases, J lost 3 bases, and 10 bases lay in between. The CDR3 has 12 residues. Germline CDR1 and CDR2: SQVTM and ANQGSEA. Here the CDR3 DNA reads TGCAGCGTTGCGGACAGCCTCTACGAGCAGTACTTC. The encoded protein is CSVADSLYEQYF.

This clonotype was detected only a few times. CDR3 region: CSARDLMQGNYGYTF. CDR3 sequence (DNA): TGCAGTGCTAGAGATCTCATGCAGGGCAACTATGGCTACACCTTC. The chain combines TRBV20-1 with TRBJ1-2, with TRBD1 as a possible D gene (5 bases). The CDR3 loop spans 15 amino acids. V dropped 0 bases and J dropped 2 bases, with 13 bases sitting between them. CDR1 is DFQATT, CDR2 SNEGSKA, per germline (reference sequence).

The chain employs TRBV18 and TRBJ1-4, with D maybe TRBD1 (5 bases). Germline V gene sequence: CDR1 KGHSH, CDR2 LQKENI. V shed 2 bases and J shed 8 bases, with 15 bases lying between them. The length of the CDR3 is 15 residues. Written as DNA, the CDR3 is TGTGCCAGCTCACCAGGACACACGTACGGGGAAAAACTGTTTTTT. Encoded protein: CASSPGHTYGEKLFF.

This clonotype was seen ten or more times. The V call is TRBV12-3 or TRBV12-4, the J call TRBJ2-7; TRBD1 aligns across 9 bases. CDR3 length: 14 residues. Trimming removed 3 bases from V and 4 bases from J; junction bases left unmatched: 4. The CDR3 DNA reads as TGTGCCAGCAGTTTGATACAGGGGGCGTACGAGCAGTACTTC. It codes for CASSLIQGAYEQYF.

The table lists this clonotype with many counts. The gene calls are TRBV4-3 and TRBJ1-3; D not certain. The germline CDR1 and CDR2 sequences are LGHNA and YSLEER. V shed 3 bases and J shed 1 base, with 4 bases lying between them. The CDR3 has 13 amino acids. CDR3 region: CASSQGSGNTIYF. The CDR3 region has the DNA TGCGCCAGCAGCCAGGGTTCTGGAAACACCATATATTTT.

Many counts were recorded for this clonotype. This sequence joins TRBV28 and TRBJ2-1; 16 bases align to TRBD2. The CDR3 has 20 residues. V gave up 6 bases and J gave up 1 base; unmatched junction bases: 12. Per germline, CDR1 MDHEN and CDR2 SYDVKM. The CDR3 protein is CASRVYPGLAGGPSYNEQFF. The CDR3 region has the DNA TGTGCCAGCAGAGTTTATCCGGGACTAGCGGGGGGGCCTTCCTACAATGAGCAGTTCTTC.

The chain couples TRBV14 to TRBJ2-1, with TRBD2 identical over 10 bases. The CDR3 is 17 amino acids. The germline gives CDR1 SGHDN, CDR2 FVKESK. J lost 2 bases, V lost 4 bases, and 8 bases had no gene match. The CDR3 loop is CASSLKTLAGAYNEQFF. DNA for the CDR3: TGTGCCAGCAGCCTAAAAACGCTAGCGGGGGCCTACAATGAGCAGTTCTTC.

This chain connects TRBV5-5 to TRBJ2-7, with 8 positions matching TRBD1. The CDR3 runs to 16 residues. V shed 2 bases, J shed 4 bases, and the junction held 11 bases outside the gene matches. Germline CDR1 is SGHKS and CDR2 is YYEKEE (reference sequence). The DNA of the CDR3 is TGTGCCAGCAGCTTCTCACCGGGACAGGTGACTTACGAGCAGTACTTC. It encodes CASSFSPGQVTYEQYF.

This clonotype was observed at least ten times. The chain is built from TRBV28 and TRBJ1-1; D might be TRBD1 (5 bases). V lost 1 base, J lost 1 base, and 16 bases lay in between. The CDR3 contains 17 residues. The germline gives CDR1 MDHEN, CDR2 SYDVKM. Here the CDR3 reads CASSLSVSGGSNTEAFF. Here the CDR3 DNA reads TGTGCCAGCAGTTTATCGGTCTCCGGGGGGTCGAACACTGAAGCTTTCTTT.

This clonotype has ten or more counts. The V call is TRBV9, the J call TRBJ2-1, with D hard to call. This CDR3 is built from 15 residues. Trimming shortened V by 6 bases and J by 0 bases, and 13 bases separated the two germline ends. Germline CDR1 and CDR2: SGDLS and YYNGEE. The CDR3 region has the DNA TGTGCCAGCACCCTAAACTTGCGCTCCTACAATGAGCAGTTCTTC. Protein sequence: CASTLNLRSYNEQFF.

This clonotype was found many times. The J gene is TRBJ2-2, the V gene TRBV28; D is uncertain. Trimming took off 6 bases at V and 0 bases at J, with 14 bases between the two ends. The CDR3 extends over 16 amino acids. The germline V gene has CDR1 MDHEN and CDR2 SYDVKM. CDR3 protein: CASRDPTETNTGELFF. CDR3 in DNA: TGTGCCAGCAGGGATCCAACTGAAACGAACACCGGGGAGCTGTTTTTT.

This clonotype was observed at least ten times. J is TRBJ1-6 and V is TRBV7-9; possible D gene TRBD1, 5 bases. This CDR3 region has 15 residues. The V gene lost 5 bases and the J gene lost 5 bases, with 13 bases spanning the gap. From germline, CDR1 is SEHNR and CDR2 FQNEAQ (reference sequence). For the CDR3, the DNA is TGTGCCAGCAGCCAAAGGGGCGTCGATAATTCACCCCTCCACTTT. Translation gives CASSQRGVDNSPLHF.

This clonotype was counted many times. This chain links TRBV7-2 with TRBJ2-4; weak D call: TRBD2 (6 bases). Trimming shortened V by 5 bases and J by 3 bases, and 14 bases separated the two germline ends. In germline, CDR1 is SGHTA, CDR2 FQGNSA. The CDR3 covers 15 residues. The CDR3 nucleotides are TGTGCCAGCAGCGGACTACCAGTGGACAAAAACATTCAGTACTTC. This gives the protein CASSGLPVDKNIQYF.

This clonotype was observed many times. CDR3: CSAQRPDGLAGDEQYF. The CDR3 DNA follows: TGCAGTGCCCAACGCCCGGACGGACTAGCGGGGGACGAGCAGTACTTC. V and J are TRBV20-1 and TRBJ2-7, with 13 nucleotides matching TRBD2. V was pared by 6 bases and J by 5 bases, with 13 bases of the junction left unmatched. Germline values: CDR1 DFQATT, CDR2 SNEGSKA (reference sequence). The CDR3 is 16 amino acids.

The table lists this clonotype with many counts. The chain joins TRBV12-3 or TRBV12-4 to TRBJ1-2, with 9 bases identical to TRBD1. V lost 6 bases and J lost 6; bases outside the gene matches: 5. The CDR3 totals 13 residues. The CDR3 bases are TGTGCCAGCAGAAAACAGGGGGCGCATGGCTACACCTTC. Translated, it gives CASRKQGAHGYTF.

This clonotype was detected ten times or more. The chain links TRBV29-1 to TRBJ2-3; D perhaps matches TRBD2 (6 bases). The V end was cut by 8 bases, the J end by 2 bases, with 20 bases between. This CDR3 spans 15 amino acids. Germline CDR1 is SQVTM and CDR2 is ANQGSEA. As DNA, the CDR3 is TGCAGCACTAAGGACTACCCGGTGGTCACAGATACGCAGTATTTT. Protein sequence: CSTKDYPVVTDTQYF.

In this sample, this clonotype turned up many times. The CDR3 loop is CAISPTGGFYNEQFF. The CDR3 DNA sequence: TGTGCCATCAGCCCGACCGGGGGGTTTTACAATGAGCAGTTCTTC. The V gene is TRBV10-3, the J gene TRBJ2-1, with 7 bases fitting TRBD2. The trim removed 6 bases at V and 4 bases at J, leaving 9 bases unmatched. CDR3 length: 15 amino acids. Germline loops: CDR1 ENHRY, CDR2 SYGVKD.

The sample holds many counts of this clonotype. J is TRBJ2-7 and V is TRBV5-5; the match to TRBD2 covers 8 bases. The germline CDR1 and CDR2 sequences are SGHKS and YYEKEE (reference sequence). J gave up 5 bases and V 0 bases, and 7 bases lay outside the gene matches. The CDR3 contains 15 residues. In nucleotides, the CDR3 is TGTGCCAGCAGCTTGGGTCCCAGCGGGGGTGACGAGCAGTACTTC. This translates into CASSLGPSGGDEQYF. The full variable domain, in which reference TRBV5-5 and TRBJ2-7 provide the parts outside the CDR3, is DAGVTQSPTHLIKTRGQQVTLRCSPISGHKSVSWYQQVLGQGPQFIFQYYEKEERGRGNFPDRFSARQFPNYSSELNVNALLLGDSALYLCASSLGPSGGDEQYFGPGTRLTVT.

This clonotype was picked up a small number of times. This may stem from a read error, because a much larger clone lies one nucleotide away. The chain's CDR3 is CATSRVLGTPTGQYF. The CDR3 nucleotides are TGTGCCACCAGCAGAGTGTTAGGGACCCCTACGGGGCAGTACTTC. V is TRBV15 and J is TRBJ2-7; D is tentatively TRBD1 or TRBD2 (5 bases each). The CDR3 contains 15 residues. The V end lost 1 base, the J end lost 9 bases, and 19 bases lay between the germline ends. The V gene's germline CDR1 is LNHNV and CDR2 YYDKDF (reference sequence). Variable domain in full (rest from reference TRBV15 and TRBJ2-7): DAMVIQNPRYQVTQFGKPVTLSCSQTLNHNVMYWYQQKSSQAPKLLFHYYDKDFNNEADTPDNFQSRRPNTSFCFLDIRSPGLGDTAMYLCATSRVLGTPTGQYFGPGTRLTVT.

This clonotype appeared many times. The V call is TRBV6-6, the J call TRBJ1-5; D call uncertain. Germline V CDR1 and CDR2: MNHNY, SVGAGI (reference sequence). The CDR3 totals 15 residues. V lost 3 bases and J lost 3, with 12 bases in between. The CDR3 nucleotides are TGTGCCAGCAGTTATTGGAGGGATGCCAATCAGCCCCAGCATTTT. Translated, it gives CASSYWRDANQPQHF.

This clonotype was recorded at least ten times. The CDR3 is CASSQDPHSPLHF. The CDR3 DNA reads TGCGCCAGCAGCCAAGACCCCCATTCACCCCTCCACTTT. This chain connects TRBV4-3 to TRBJ1-6; D is unclear. The CDR3 has 13 residues. CDR1 and CDR2 (germline): LGHNA, YSLEER. V lost 0 bases to trimming and J lost 8 bases, with 5 bases between them.